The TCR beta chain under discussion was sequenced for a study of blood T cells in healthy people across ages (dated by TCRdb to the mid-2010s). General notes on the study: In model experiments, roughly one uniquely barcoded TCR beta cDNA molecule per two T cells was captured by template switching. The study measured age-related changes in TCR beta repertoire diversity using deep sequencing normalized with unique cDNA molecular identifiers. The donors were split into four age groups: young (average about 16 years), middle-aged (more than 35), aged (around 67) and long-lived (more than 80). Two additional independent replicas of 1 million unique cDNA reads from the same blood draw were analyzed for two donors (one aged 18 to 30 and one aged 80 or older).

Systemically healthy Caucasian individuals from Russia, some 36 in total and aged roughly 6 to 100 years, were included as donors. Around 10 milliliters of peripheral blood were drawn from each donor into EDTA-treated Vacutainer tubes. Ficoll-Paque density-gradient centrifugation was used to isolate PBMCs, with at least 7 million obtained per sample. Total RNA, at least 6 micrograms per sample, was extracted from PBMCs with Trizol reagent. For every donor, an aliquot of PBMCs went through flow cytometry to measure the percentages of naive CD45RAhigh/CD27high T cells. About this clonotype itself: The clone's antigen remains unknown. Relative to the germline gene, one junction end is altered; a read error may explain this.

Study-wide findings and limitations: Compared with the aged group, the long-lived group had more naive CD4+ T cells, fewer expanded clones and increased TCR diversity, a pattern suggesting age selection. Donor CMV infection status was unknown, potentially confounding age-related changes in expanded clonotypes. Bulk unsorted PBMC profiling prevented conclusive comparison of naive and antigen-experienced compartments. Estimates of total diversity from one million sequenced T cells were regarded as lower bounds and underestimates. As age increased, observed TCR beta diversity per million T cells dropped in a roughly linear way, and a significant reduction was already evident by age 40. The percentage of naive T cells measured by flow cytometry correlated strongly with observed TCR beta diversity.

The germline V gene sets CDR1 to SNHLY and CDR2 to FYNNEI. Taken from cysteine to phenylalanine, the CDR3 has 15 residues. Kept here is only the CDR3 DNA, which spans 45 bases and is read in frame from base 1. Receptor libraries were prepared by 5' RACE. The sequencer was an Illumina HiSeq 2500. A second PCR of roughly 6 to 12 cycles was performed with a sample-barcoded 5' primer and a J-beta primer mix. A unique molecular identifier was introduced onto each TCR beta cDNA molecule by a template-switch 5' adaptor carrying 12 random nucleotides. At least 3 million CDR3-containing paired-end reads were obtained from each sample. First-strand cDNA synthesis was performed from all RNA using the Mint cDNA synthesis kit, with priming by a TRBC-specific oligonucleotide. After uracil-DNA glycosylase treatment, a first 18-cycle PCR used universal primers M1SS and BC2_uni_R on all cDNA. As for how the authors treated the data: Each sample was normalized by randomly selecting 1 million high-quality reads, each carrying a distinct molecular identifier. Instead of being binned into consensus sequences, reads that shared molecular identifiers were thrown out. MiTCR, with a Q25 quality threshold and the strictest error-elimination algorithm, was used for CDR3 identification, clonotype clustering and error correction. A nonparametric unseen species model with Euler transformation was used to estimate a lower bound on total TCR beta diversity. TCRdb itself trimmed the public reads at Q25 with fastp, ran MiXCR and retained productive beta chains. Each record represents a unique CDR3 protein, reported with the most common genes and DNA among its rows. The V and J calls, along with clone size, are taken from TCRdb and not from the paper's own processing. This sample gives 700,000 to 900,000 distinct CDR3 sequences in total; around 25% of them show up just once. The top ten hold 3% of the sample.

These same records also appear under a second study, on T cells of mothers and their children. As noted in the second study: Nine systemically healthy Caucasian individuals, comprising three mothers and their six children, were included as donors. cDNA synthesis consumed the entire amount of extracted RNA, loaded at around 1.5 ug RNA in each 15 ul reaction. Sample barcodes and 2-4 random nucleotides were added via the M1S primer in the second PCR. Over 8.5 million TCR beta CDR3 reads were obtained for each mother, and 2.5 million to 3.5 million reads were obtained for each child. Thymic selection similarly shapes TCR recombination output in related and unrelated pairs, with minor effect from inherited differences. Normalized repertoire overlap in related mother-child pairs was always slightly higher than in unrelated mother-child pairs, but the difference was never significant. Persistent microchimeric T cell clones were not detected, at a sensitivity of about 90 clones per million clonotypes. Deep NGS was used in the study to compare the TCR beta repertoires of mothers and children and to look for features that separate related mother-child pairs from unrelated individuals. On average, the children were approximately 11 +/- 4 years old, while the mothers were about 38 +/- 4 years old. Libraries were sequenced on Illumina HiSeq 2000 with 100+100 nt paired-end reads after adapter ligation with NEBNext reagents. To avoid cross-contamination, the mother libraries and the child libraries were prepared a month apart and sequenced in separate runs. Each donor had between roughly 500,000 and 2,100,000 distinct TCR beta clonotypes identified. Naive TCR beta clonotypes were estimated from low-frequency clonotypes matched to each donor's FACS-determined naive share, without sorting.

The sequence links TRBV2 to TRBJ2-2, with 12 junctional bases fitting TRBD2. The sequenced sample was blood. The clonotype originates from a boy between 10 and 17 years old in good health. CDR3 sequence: CTSSVTSGGTGELFF. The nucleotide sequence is TGTACCAGCAGCGTGACTAGCGGGGGAACCGGGGAGCTGTTTTTT.